This record covers a single T cell receptor (beta chain). Its cognate antigen is unknown. This sample is part of a study of Graves' ophthalmopathy and Graves' hyperthyroidism. Study findings and constraints: The model's prediction of ophthalmopathy progression had 65% to 71% sensitivity and 72% to 85% specificity.

This CDR3 region has 13 residues. V lost 6 bases to trimming and J lost 8 bases; unmatched junction nucleotides: 7. The TCR beta CDR3 regions underwent amplification from RNA transcripts. An initial RT-PCR round employing HTBI primers preceded a second-round multiplex PCR. TCRdb processed the multiplex PCR reads anew with MiXCR; each CDR3 protein has one entry. This table has 350,000 or so distinct CDR3 sequences, 15% to 20% appearing once. The chain employs TRBV12-3 or TRBV12-4 and TRBJ2-4; 7 bases line up with TRBD1. The receptor was derived from an adult man with Graves' ophthalmopathy. The sequenced sample was peripheral blood. DNA of the CDR3: TGTGCCAGCAGAGGACAGGCAAAGGACATTCAGTACTTC. It codes for CASRGQAKDIQYF.